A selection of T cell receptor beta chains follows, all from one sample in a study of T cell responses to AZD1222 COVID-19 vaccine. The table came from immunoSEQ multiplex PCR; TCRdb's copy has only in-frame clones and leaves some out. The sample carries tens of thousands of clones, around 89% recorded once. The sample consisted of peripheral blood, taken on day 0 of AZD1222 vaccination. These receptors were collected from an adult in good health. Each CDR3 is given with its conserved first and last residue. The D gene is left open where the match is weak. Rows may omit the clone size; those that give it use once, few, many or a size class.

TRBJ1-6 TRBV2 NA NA TGTGCCAGCAGTCGGGAGACAGGAAATTCACCCCTCCACTTT CASSRETGNSPLHF
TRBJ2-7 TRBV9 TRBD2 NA TGTGCCAGCAGCTCCGGCGGGGGGGCCTCCTACGAGCAGTACTTC CASSSGGGASYEQYF
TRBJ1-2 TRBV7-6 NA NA TGTGCCAGCAGCTTAGGGGAGTATTACAGGGACTATGGCTACACCTTC CASSLGEYYRDYGYTF
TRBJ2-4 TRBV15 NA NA TGTGCCACCAGCGGGGGGGCCTTAGCCAAAAACATTCAGTACTTC CATSGGALAKNIQYF
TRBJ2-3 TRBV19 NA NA TGTGCCAGTAGTATGACCCCCGCGCTCCGCACAGATACGCAGTATTTT CASSMTPALRTDTQYF
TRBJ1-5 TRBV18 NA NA TGTGCCAGCTCACCCAGGGGCGGGGCTCGGGGCAATCAGCCCCAGCATTTT CASSPRGGARGNQPQHF
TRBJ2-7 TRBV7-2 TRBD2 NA TGTGCCAGCAGCTTAGGTTCCGGGGGGAGCTCCTACGAGCAGTACTTC CASSLGSGGSSYEQYF
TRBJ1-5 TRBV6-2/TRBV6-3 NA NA TGTGCCAGCAGTTACAGACAGGAGCGGAATCAGCCCCAGCATTTT CASSYRQERNQPQHF
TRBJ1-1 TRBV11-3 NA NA TGTGCCAGCAGCTTAGGACGGGAGAACACTGAAGCTTTCTTT CASSLGRENTEAFF
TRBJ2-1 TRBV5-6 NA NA TGTGCCAGCAGCCGGCCCCTAGCCTACAATGAGCAGTTCTTC CASSRPLAYNEQFF
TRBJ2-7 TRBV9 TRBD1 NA TGTGCCAGCAGCGCGGGGACAGCTACCTACGAGCAGTACTTC CASSAGTATYEQYF
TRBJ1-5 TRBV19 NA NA TGTGCCAGTAGTATTCTGTGGGGCAATCAGCCCCAGCATTTT CASSILWGNQPQHF
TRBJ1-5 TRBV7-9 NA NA TGTGCCAGCAGCTTAGGGGGGACAAGTAGCAATCAGCCCCAGCATTTT CASSLGGTSSNQPQHF
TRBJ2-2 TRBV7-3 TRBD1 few TGTGCCAGCAGCTCGCAGGGGGCTGGTAACACCGGGGAGCTGTTTTTT CASSSQGAGNTGELFF
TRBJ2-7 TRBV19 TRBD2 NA TGTGCCAGTAGTATAGGTCCGGGAGGGGACGAGCAGTACTTC CASSIGPGGDEQYF
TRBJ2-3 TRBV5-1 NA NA TGCGCCAGCAGCTTGGGGCAGTCCACAGATACGCAGTATTTT CASSLGQSTDTQYF
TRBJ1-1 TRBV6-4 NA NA TGTGCCAGCAGTGAGGGCGATAACACTGAAGCTTTCTTT CASSEGDNTEAFF
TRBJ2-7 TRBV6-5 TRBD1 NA TGTGCCAGCACCAGCGGGACAGGGGGATCCTACGAGCAGTACTTC CASTSGTGGSYEQYF
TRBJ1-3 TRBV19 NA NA TGTGCCAGTAGGAGCTCTGGAAACACCATATATTTT CASRSSGNTIYF
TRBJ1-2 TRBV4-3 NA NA TGCGCCAGCAGCCGATCTCAGGGTGGCTACACCTTC CASSRSQGGYTF
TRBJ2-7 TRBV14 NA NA TGTGCCAGCAGCCAAGGGAGGTTAAGTAGCGAGCAGTACTTC CASSQGRLSSEQYF
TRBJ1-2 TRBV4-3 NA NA TGCGCCAGCAGCCTGGACCTTGTGGGTAACTATGGCTACACCTTC CASSLDLVGNYGYTF
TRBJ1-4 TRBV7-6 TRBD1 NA TGTGCCAGCAGCTTAGTTGGACAGGGAAATGAAAAACTGTTTTTT CASSLVGQGNEKLFF
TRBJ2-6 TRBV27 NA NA TGTGCCAGCAGTTCCGGGGGGCTGTCTGGGGCCAACGTCCTGACTTTC CASSSGGLSGANVLTF
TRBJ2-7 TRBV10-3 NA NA TGTGCCATCAGTGAGTCGCGGCAGGAGGGGGACGAGCAGTACTTC CAISESRQEGDEQYF
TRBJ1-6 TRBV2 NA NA TGTGCCAGCAGTGGCACCCTTAATTCACCCCTCCACTTT CASSGTLNSPLHF
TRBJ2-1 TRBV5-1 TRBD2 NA TGCGCCAGCAGCTTGACTAGCGGGGGGCCCGCTGGCAATGAGCAGTTCTTC CASSLTSGGPAGNEQFF
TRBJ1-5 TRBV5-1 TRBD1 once TGCGCCAGCAGCTCCCTTCCGGGACAGGGCGATCAGCCCCAGCATTTT CASSSLPGQGDQPQHF
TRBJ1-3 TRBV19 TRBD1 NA TGTGCCAGTAGTATGGACAGGGCATCCGGAAACACCATATATTTT CASSMDRASGNTIYF
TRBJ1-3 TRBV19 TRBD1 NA TGTGCCAGTAGAGCCAGACAGGGCTCTGGAAACACCATATATTTT CASRARQGSGNTIYF
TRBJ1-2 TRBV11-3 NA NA TGTGCCAAAAAGGGGACCGCTTATGGCTACACCTTC CAKKGTAYGYTF